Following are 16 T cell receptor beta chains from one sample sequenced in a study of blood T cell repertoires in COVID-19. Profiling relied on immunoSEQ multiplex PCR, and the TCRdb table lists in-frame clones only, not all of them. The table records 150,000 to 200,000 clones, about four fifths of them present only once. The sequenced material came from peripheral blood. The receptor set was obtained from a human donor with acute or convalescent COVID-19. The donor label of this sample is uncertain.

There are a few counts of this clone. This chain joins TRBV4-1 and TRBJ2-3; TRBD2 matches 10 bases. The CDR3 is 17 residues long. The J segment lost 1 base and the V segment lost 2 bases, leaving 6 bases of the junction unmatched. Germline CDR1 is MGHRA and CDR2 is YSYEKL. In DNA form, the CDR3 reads TGCGCCAGCAGCCAATTGGCTAGCGGGGGTCGCACAGATACGCAGTATTTT. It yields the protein CASSQLASGGRTDTQYF.

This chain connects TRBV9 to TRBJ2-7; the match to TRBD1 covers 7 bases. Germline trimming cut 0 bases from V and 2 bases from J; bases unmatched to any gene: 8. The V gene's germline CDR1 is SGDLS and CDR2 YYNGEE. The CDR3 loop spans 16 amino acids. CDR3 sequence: CASSVDSETGTYEQYF. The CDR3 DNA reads TGTGCCAGCAGCGTAGATTCCGAGACAGGGACCTACGAGCAGTACTTC. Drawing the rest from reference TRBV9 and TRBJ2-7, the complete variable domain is DSGVTQTPKHLITATGQRVTLRCSPRSGDLSVYWYQQSLDQGLQFLIQYYNGEERAKGNILERFSAQQFPDLHSELNLSSLELGDSALYFCASSVDSETGTYEQYFGPGTRLTVT.

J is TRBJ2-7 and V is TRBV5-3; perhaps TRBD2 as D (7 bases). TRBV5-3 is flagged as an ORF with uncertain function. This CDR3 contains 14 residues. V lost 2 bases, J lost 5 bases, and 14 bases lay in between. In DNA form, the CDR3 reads TGTGCCAGAAGCTTAGTGAGGGGGAGGGACGAGCAGTACTTC. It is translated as CARSLVRGRDEQYF.

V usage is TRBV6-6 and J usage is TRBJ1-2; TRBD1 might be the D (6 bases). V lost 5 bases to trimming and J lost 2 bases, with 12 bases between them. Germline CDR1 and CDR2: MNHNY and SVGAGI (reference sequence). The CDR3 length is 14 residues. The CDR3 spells CASSGQSENYGYTF. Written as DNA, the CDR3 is TGTGCCAGCAGTGGACAGTCCGAGAACTATGGCTACACCTTC.

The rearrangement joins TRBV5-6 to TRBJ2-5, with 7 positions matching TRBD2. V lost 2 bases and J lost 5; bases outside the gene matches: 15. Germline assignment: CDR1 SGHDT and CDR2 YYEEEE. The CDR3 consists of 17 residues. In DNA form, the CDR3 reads TGTGCCAGCAGCTTACTTCCCAGACCGGGAGGTGGGGAGACCCAGTACTTC. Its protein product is CASSLLPRPGGGETQYF. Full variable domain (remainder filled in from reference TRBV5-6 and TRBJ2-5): DAGVTQSPTHLIKTRGQQVTLRCSPKSGHDTVSWYQQALGQGPQFIFQYYEEEERQRGNFPDRFSGHQFPNYSSELNVNALLLGDSALYLCASSLLPRPGGGETQYFGPGTRLLVL.

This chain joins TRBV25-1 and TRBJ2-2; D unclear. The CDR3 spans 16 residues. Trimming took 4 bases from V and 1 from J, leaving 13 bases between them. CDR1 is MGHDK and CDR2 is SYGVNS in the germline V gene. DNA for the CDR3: TGTGCCAGCAGTGCCACAGTACCTTGGAACACCGGGGAGCTGTTTTTT. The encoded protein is CASSATVPWNTGELFF.

CDR3 bases: TGTGCCAGCAGCTTAGCGGGGGGGAACAATGAGCAGTTCTTC. Translation gives CASSLAGGNNEQFF. The gene calls are TRBV7-6 and TRBJ2-1, with 7 bases fitting TRBD2. J gave up 5 bases and V 0 bases, and 1 base lay outside the gene matches. Germline CDR1 is SGHVS and CDR2 is FNYEAQ. This CDR3 has 14 amino acids.

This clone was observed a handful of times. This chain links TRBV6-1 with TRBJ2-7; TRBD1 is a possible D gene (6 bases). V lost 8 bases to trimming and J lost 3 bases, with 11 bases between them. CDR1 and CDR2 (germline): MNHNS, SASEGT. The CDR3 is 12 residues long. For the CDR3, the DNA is TGTGCCAGCTCTCCGGGACACTACGAGCAGTACTTC. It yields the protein CASSPGHYEQYF.

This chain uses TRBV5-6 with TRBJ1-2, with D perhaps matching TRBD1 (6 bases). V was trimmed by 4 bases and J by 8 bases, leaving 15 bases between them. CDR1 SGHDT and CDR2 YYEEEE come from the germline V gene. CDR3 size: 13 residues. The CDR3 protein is CASSPRRGRGYTF. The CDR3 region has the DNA TGTGCCAGCAGCCCTCGGCGGGGGCGAGGCTACACCTTC.

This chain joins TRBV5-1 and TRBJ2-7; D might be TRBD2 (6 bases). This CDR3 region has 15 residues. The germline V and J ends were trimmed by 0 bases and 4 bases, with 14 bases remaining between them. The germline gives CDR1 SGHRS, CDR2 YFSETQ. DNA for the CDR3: TGCGCCAGCAGCTTGGAAGGGACTTCCACATACGAGCAGTACTTC. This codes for CASSLEGTSTYEQYF.

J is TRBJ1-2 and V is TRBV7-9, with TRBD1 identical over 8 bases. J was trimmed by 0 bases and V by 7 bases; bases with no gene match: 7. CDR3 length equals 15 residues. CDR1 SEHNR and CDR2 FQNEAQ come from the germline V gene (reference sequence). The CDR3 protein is CASNRGAEANYGYTF. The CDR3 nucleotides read TGTGCCAGCAACAGGGGGGCCGAGGCTAACTATGGCTACACCTTC.

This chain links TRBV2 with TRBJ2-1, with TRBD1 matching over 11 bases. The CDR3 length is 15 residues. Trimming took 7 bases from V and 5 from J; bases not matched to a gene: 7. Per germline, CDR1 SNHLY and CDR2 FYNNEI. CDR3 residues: CASIRDRGDHNEQFF. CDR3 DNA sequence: TGTGCCAGCATCCGGGACAGGGGGGACCACAATGAGCAGTTCTTC.

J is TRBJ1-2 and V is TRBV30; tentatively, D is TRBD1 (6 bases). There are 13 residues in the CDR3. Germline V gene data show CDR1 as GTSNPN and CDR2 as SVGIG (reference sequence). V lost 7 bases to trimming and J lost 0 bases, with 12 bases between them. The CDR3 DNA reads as TGTGCCTCCCGACAGGAAGCTAACTATGGCTACACCTTC. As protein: CASRQEANYGYTF.

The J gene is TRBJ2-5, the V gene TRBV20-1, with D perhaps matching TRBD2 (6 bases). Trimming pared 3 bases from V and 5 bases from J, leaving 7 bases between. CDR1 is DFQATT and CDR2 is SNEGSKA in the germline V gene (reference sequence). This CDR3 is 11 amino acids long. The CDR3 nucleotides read TGCAGTGCTAGTGGAGGGGAGACCCAGTACTTC. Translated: CSASGGETQYF.

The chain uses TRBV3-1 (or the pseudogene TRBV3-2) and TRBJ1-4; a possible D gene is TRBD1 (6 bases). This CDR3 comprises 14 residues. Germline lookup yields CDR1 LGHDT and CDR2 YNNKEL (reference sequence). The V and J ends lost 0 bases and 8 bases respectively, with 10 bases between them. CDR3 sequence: CASSQEGRGEKLFF. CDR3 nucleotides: TGTGCCAGCAGCCAAGAGGGAAGGGGGGAAAAACTGTTTTTT.

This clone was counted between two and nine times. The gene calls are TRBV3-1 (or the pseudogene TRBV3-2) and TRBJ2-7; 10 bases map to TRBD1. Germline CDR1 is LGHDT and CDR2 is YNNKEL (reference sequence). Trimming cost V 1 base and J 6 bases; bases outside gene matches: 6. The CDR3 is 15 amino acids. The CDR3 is CASSQVGTGEVEQYF. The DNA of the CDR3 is TGTGCCAGCAGCCAAGTTGGGACAGGGGAGGTCGAGCAGTACTTC.